Presented here are 4 T cell receptor beta chains from one specimen sequenced in a study of T cell responses to AZD1222 COVID-19 vaccine. Clones were read by immunoSEQ multiplex PCR, and TCRdb kept only the in-frame ones, dropping some. This sample yields roughly 180,000 clones, of which roughly 91% are seen a single time; roughly 2% belongs to the top ten. The sample here was peripheral blood, taken 28 days after the second AZD1222 dose. Every receptor here comes from an adult who received the AZD1222 COVID-19 vaccine.

The chain combines TRBV30 with TRBJ1-3, with 7 bases aligning to TRBD1. This CDR3 spans 16 amino acids. Trimming cost V 0 bases and J 0 bases; bases outside gene matches: 5. The germline gives CDR1 GTSNPN, CDR2 SVGIG (reference sequence). The CDR3 is CAWSVRQGGSGNTIYF. CDR3 in DNA: TGTGCCTGGAGTGTGCGACAGGGAGGCTCTGGAAACACCATATATTTT. The full variable domain, its missing parts supplied by reference TRBV30 and TRBJ1-3, is SQTIHQWPATLVQPVGSPLSLECTVEGTSNPNLYWYRQAAGRGLQLLFYSVGIGQISSEVPQNLSASRPQDRQFILSSKKLLLSDSGFYLCAWSVRQGGSGNTIYFGEGSWLTVV.

J is TRBJ1-1 and V is TRBV13; D is perhaps TRBD1 (5 bases). Germline V gene lookup returns CDR1 PRHDT and CDR2 FYEKMQ (reference sequence). The CDR3 sequence is 15 residues long. V dropped 4 bases and J dropped 1 base, with 13 bases sitting between them. CDR3 loop: CASSWGRGENTEAFF. CDR3 DNA sequence: TGTGCCAGCAGCTGGGGCCGAGGAGAGAACACTGAAGCTTTCTTT.

This clone showed up just once. The chain is built from TRBV2 and TRBJ1-5; 8 bases are a match to TRBD1. After removal of 4 bases from V and 4 bases from J, the junction contained 6 bases not matched to a gene. The germline V gene has CDR1 SNHLY and CDR2 FYNNEI. The CDR3 has 15 amino acids. CDR3 sequence reads: CASSGGQGANQPQHF. Here the CDR3 DNA reads TGTGCCAGCAGTGGAGGGCAGGGGGCGAATCAGCCCCAGCATTTT.

The chain recombines TRBV2 with TRBJ1-5; perhaps TRBD1 as D (6 bases). The CDR3 has 16 residues. V was shortened by 8 bases and J by 3 bases, with 20 bases between the two germline ends. CDR1 SNHLY and CDR2 FYNNEI come from the germline V gene. The CDR3 protein is CASSKYSTGNNQPQHF. Written as DNA, the CDR3 is TGTGCCAGCTCTAAATACAGTACAGGGAACAATCAGCCCCAGCATTTT. Filled out from reference TRBV2 and TRBJ1-5, the complete variable domain reads EPEVTQTPSHQVTQMGQEVILRCVPISNHLYFYWYRQILGQKVEFLVSFYNNEISEKSEIFDDQFSVERPDGSNFTLKIRSTKLEDSAMYFCASSKYSTGNNQPQHFGDGTRLSIL.